The rows below give T cell receptor beta chains drawn from one sample of a study of cytomegalovirus exposure and HLA in healthy donors. Using immunoSEQ multiplex PCR, the repertoire was profiled, and TCRdb retains in-frame clones only, with some absent. This sample has 140,000 to 150,000 clones, with approximately 63% found just once. Sequenced sample: PBMCs. The receptors derive from a woman aged 55-75 years in good health and CMV-seropositive. CDR3s include the opening cysteine and the closing phenylalanine or tryptophan. Fields, in order: D gene, clone size, J gene, CDR3 length, V gene, CDR3 DNA, CDR3 protein. The D gene is left open where the match is weak. Expanded clones are given a class, and other clones once, few, many or no size at all.

D: NA
size: NA
J: TRBJ1-2
length: 13
V: TRBV28
DNA: TGTGCCAGCAGTTTACGCCTCGGAGGGGGCTACACCTTC
CDR3: CASSLRLGGGYTF

D: NA
size: NA
J: TRBJ2-7
length: 14
V: TRBV5-4
DNA: TGTGCCAGCAGCCTACAGGACAGACCCTACGAGCAGTACTTC
CDR3: CASSLQDRPYEQYF

D: NA
size: NA
J: TRBJ2-3
length: 15
V: TRBV28
DNA: TGTGCCAGCAGGGGGGGAGGGGGAAGCACAGATACGCAGTATTTT
CDR3: CASRGGGGSTDTQYF

D: TRBD1
size: NA
J: TRBJ1-5
length: 15
V: TRBV19
DNA: TGTGCCAGTAGTACCCAGGGGGCCCGGACTCAGCCCCAGCATTTT
CDR3: CASSTQGARTQPQHF

D: TRBD1
size: few
J: TRBJ1-2
length: 14
V: TRBV11-2
DNA: TGTGCCAGCAGCTTAAATGGACAGGGGTATGGCTACACCTTC
CDR3: CASSLNGQGYGYTF

D: NA
size: NA
J: TRBJ2-3
length: 14
V: TRBV6-5
DNA: TGTGCCAGCAGTCTGTGGGAGAGGGCAGATACGCAGTATTTT
CDR3: CASSLWERADTQYF

D: TRBD1
size: NA
J: TRBJ1-2
length: 14
V: TRBV6-5
DNA: TGTGCCAGCAGCCGGGAACAGGGGGCATATGGCTACACCTTC
CDR3: CASSREQGAYGYTF

D: NA
size: NA
J: TRBJ1-4
length: 14
V: TRBV5-1
DNA: TGCGCCAGCAGCTTGTGGGGACTTAGTGAAAAACTGTTTTTT
CDR3: CASSLWGLSEKLFF

D: NA
size: NA
J: TRBJ2-5
length: 12
V: TRBV5-6
DNA: TGTGCCAGCAGCTCCGGCGGCGGGACCCAGTACTTC
CDR3: CASSSGGGTQYF

D: NA
size: few
J: TRBJ1-1
length: 11
V: TRBV30
DNA: TGTGCCTGGGGAGGGTACACTGAAGCTTTCTTT
CDR3: CAWGGYTEAFF

D: NA
size: NA
J: TRBJ1-2
length: 15
V: TRBV18
DNA: TGTGCCAGCACGCCGAGAGGGGGGGGTGTGCATGGCTACACCTTC
CDR3: CASTPRGGGVHGYTF

D: TRBD1
size: NA
J: TRBJ1-1
length: 17
V: TRBV28
DNA: TGTGCCAGCAGTTCCTACTCTTGGGGACAGACTAACACTGAAGCTTTCTTT
CDR3: CASSSYSWGQTNTEAFF

D: NA
size: NA
J: TRBJ1-1
length: 15
V: TRBV6-5
DNA: TGTGCCAGCAGTTACGGGTTTAACAGGGACACTGAAGCTTTCTTT
CDR3: CASSYGFNRDTEAFF

D: TRBD2
size: few
J: TRBJ2-1
length: 14
V: TRBV18
DNA: TGTGCCAGCTCACGGCGGGAGACCTACAATGAGCAGTTCTTC
CDR3: CASSRRETYNEQFF

D: TRBD2
size: NA
J: TRBJ2-7
length: 14
V: TRBV5-1
DNA: TGCGCCAGCAGCTTGACTAGCGGTTCCTACGAGCAGTACTTC
CDR3: CASSLTSGSYEQYF

D: NA
size: once
J: TRBJ1-2
length: 15
V: TRBV5-1
DNA: TGCGCCAGCGCCGGGGAGGGCCCTCCTTCCTATGGCTACACCTTC
CDR3: CASAGEGPPSYGYTF

D: NA
size: NA
J: TRBJ1-5
length: 15
V: TRBV19
DNA: TGTGCCAGTAGTGGCCGCGGGCTGAGCAATCAGCCCCAGCATTTT
CDR3: CASSGRGLSNQPQHF

D: TRBD2
size: NA
J: TRBJ2-7
length: 16
V: TRBV28
DNA: TGTGCCAGCAGTTTATATAGTTTCCGCGGGGGGTACGAGCAGTACTTC
CDR3: CASSLYSFRGGYEQYF

D: NA
size: NA
J: TRBJ1-5
length: 12
V: TRBV6-1
DNA: TGTGCCAGCACCGACAGAAATCAGCCCCAGCATTTT
CDR3: CASTDRNQPQHF

D: TRBD1
size: NA
J: TRBJ1-1
length: 16
V: TRBV6-6
DNA: TGTGCCAGCAGACCGCCGGGACAGGGCGGAAACACTGAAGCTTTCTTT
CDR3: CASRPPGQGGNTEAFF

D: NA
size: NA
J: TRBJ2-2
length: 15
V: TRBV28
DNA: TGTGCCAGCAGTTCCCACAGTTCAGGCACCGGGGAGCTGTTTTTT
CDR3: CASSSHSSGTGELFF

D: NA
size: NA
J: TRBJ2-5
length: 14
V: TRBV25-1
DNA: TGTGCCAGCACCATACTCGGTAACCAAGAGACCCAGTACTTC
CDR3: CASTILGNQETQYF

D: NA
size: NA
J: TRBJ1-5
length: 15
V: TRBV6-5
DNA: TGTGCCAGCAGCGGGCGACAGAGCCTCCATCAGCCCCAGCATTTT
CDR3: CASSGRQSLHQPQHF

D: NA
size: NA
J: TRBJ2-1
length: 13
V: TRBV14
DNA: TGTGCCAGCAGCCAAGATCTCACAGGCCCACGGTTCTTC
CDR3: CASSQDLTGPRFF

D: NA
size: few
J: TRBJ2-7
length: 13
V: TRBV27
DNA: TGTGCCAGCTCGGACGGGGGGCGAAAGGAGCAGTACTTC
CDR3: CASSDGGRKEQYF

D: NA
size: NA
J: TRBJ2-5
length: 12
V: TRBV6-5
DNA: TGTGCCAGCTTCCGGGACCAAGAGACCCAGTACTTC
CDR3: CASFRDQETQYF

D: NA
size: NA
J: TRBJ2-1
length: 16
V: TRBV7-2
DNA: TGTGCCAGCAGCACCTCTAGCGACCTCTCCTACAATGAGCAGTTCTTC
CDR3: CASSTSSDLSYNEQFF

D: TRBD2
size: few
J: TRBJ2-1
length: 15
V: TRBV30
DNA: TGTGCCTGGACTCCCGGACTAGCGGGAGGGCCGGGGCAGTTCTTC
CDR3: CAWTPGLAGGPGQFF

D: NA
size: NA
J: TRBJ2-1
length: 16
V: TRBV15
DNA: TGTGCCACCAGCAGATTAGGGCAGGGTTTCTACAATGAGCAGTTCTTC
CDR3: CATSRLGQGFYNEQFF

D: TRBD2
size: NA
J: TRBJ2-3
length: 15
V: TRBV7-2
DNA: TGTGCCAGCAGCCCTATAGCGGGAGGTTCAGATACGCAGTATTTT
CDR3: CASSPIAGGSDTQYF

D: NA
size: NA
J: TRBJ2-3
length: 16
V: TRBV7-9
DNA: TGTGCCAGCAGCCATATGCGGGTTTTTATGGCAGATACGCAGTATTTT
CDR3: CASSHMRVFMADTQYF

D: TRBD1
size: NA
J: TRBJ2-4
length: 15
V: TRBV6-1
DNA: TGTGCCAGCACCTTGACAGGGCCAGCCAAAAACATTCAGTACTTC
CDR3: CASTLTGPAKNIQYF

D: NA
size: few
J: TRBJ2-2
length: 15
V: TRBV30
DNA: TGTGCCTCTAACGAAAGAAGGAGGAAGTCCGGGGAGCTGTTTTTT
CDR3: CASNERRRKSGELFF

D: TRBD1
size: NA
J: TRBJ1-5
length: 17
V: TRBV28
DNA: TGTGCCAGCAGTTTGGGCAGGGGGTTCGTTATCAATCAGCCCCAGCATTTT
CDR3: CASSLGRGFVINQPQHF

D: NA
size: NA
J: TRBJ2-7
length: 14
V: TRBV5-6
DNA: TGTGCCAGCAGCTTCGAACAGGGTTCCTACGAGCAGTACTTC
CDR3: CASSFEQGSYEQYF

D: NA
size: NA
J: TRBJ1-2
length: 15
V: TRBV7-9
DNA: TGTGCCAGCAGCTTAAGTTATCGAGGATTCTATGGCTACACCTTC
CDR3: CASSLSYRGFYGYTF

D: NA
size: NA
J: TRBJ2-1
length: 14
V: TRBV5-4
DNA: TGTGCCAGCAGCTTGGCTGCGAGGCCCAATGAGCAGTTCTTC
CDR3: CASSLAARPNEQFF

D: NA
size: once
J: TRBJ2-7
length: 15
V: TRBV9
DNA: TGTGCCAGCAGCCCCCAGGGAACAGGCACCTACGAGCAGTACTTC
CDR3: CASSPQGTGTYEQYF

D: NA
size: NA
J: TRBJ2-7
length: 14
V: TRBV7-2
DNA: TGTGCCAGCAGCTTAGGGCAGGGCCTCTACGAGCAGTACTTC
CDR3: CASSLGQGLYEQYF

D: NA
size: NA
J: TRBJ1-5
length: 14
V: TRBV2
DNA: TGTGCCAGCAGTGAGGGGGGTTGGGATCAGCCCCAGCATTTT
CDR3: CASSEGGWDQPQHF

D: NA
size: once
J: TRBJ2-7
length: 13
V: TRBV29-1
DNA: TGCAGCTTCATCGGGGGAGCAGCCTACGAGCAGTACTTC
CDR3: CSFIGGAAYEQYF

D: NA
size: NA
J: TRBJ1-1
length: 16
V: TRBV6-1
DNA: TGTGCCAGCAGTGAAGCTATTGGACAGAGAAACACTGAAGCTTTCTTT
CDR3: CASSEAIGQRNTEAFF

D: NA
size: NA
J: TRBJ2-2
length: 15
V: TRBV6-5
DNA: TGTGCCAGCAGTTACGAGTTTGGCAGGACCGGGGAGCTGTTTTTT
CDR3: CASSYEFGRTGELFF